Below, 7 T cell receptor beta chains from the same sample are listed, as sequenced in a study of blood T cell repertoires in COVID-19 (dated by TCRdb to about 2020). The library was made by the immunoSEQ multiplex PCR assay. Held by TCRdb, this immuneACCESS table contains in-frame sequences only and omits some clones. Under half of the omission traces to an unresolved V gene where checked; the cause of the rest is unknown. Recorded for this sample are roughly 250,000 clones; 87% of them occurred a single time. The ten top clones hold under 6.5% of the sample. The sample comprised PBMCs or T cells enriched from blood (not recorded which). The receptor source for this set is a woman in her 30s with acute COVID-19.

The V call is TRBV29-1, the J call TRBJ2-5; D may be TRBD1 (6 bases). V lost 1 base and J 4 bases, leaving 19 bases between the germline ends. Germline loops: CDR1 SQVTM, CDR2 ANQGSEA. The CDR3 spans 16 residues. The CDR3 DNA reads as TGCAGCGTTGAAGCTGCAGGGGTTGGCCAAAGAGAGACCCAGTACTTC. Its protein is CSVEAAGVGQRETQYF.

In DNA, the CDR3 is TGTGCCAGTAGTACGCGGACAGGGATCGCCACTGAAGCTTTCTTT. It specifies CASSTRTGIATEAFF. The chain is built from TRBV19 and TRBJ1-1, with 8 bases fitting TRBD1. The trim removed 4 bases at V and 4 bases at J, leaving 8 bases unmatched. Germline CDR1 is LNHDA and CDR2 is SQIVND (reference sequence). The CDR3 consists of 15 residues.

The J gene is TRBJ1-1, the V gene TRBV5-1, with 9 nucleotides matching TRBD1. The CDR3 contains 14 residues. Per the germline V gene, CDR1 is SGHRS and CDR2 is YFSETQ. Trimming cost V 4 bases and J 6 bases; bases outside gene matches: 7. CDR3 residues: CASSAQGAMAEAFF. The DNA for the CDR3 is TGCGCCAGCAGCGCACAGGGGGCGATGGCTGAAGCTTTCTTT.

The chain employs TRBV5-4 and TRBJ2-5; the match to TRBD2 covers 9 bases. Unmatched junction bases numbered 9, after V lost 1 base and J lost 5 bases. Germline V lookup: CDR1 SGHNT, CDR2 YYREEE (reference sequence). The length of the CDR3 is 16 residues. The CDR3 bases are TGTGCCAGCAGCTTGAGTCTAGCGGGGAAAGGGGAGACCCAGTACTTC. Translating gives CASSLSLAGKGETQYF.

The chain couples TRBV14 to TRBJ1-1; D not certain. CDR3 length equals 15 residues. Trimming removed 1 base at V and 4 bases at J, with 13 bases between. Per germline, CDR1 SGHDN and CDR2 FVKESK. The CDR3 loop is CASSQVGGSGTEAFF. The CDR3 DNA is TGTGCCAGCAGCCAAGTAGGAGGTTCTGGCACTGAAGCTTTCTTT.

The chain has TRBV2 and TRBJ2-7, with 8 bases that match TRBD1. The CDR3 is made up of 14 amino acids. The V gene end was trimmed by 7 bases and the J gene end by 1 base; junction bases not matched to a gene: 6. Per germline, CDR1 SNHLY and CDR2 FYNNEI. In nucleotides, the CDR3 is TGTGCCAGCACCAGGGGGCGGTTATCCTACGAGCAGTACTTC. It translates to CASTRGRLSYEQYF. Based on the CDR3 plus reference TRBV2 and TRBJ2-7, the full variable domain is EPEVTQTPSHQVTQMGQEVILRCVPISNHLYFYWYRQILGQKVEFLVSFYNNEISEKSEIFDDQFSVERPDGSNFTLKIRSTKLEDSAMYFCASTRGRLSYEQYFGPGTRLTVT.

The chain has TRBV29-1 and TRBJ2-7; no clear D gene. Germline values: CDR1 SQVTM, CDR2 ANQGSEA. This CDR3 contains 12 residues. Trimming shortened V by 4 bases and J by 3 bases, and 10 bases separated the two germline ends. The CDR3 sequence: CSVVLPYYEQYF. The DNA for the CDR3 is TGCAGCGTTGTTCTACCTTACTACGAGCAGTACTTC.